This TCR beta chain was identified in a study of cytomegalovirus exposure and HLA in healthy donors. Whole-study context: Inside one of the first data releases sat 75 million to 100 million unique TCRs taken from HLA-typed donors.

The PCR ran on 60 Vbeta and 13 Jbeta primers. Profiled with immunoSEQ multiplex PCR; TCRdb holds only in-frame clones, not every one. The table lists 100,000 to 150,000 clones, around 72% of them singletons. Trimming removed 4 bases from V and 1 base from J, with 9 bases in between. Per the germline V gene, CDR1 is SGHNT and CDR2 is YYREEE (reference sequence). The CDR3 covers 13 residues. Study-level results: CMV antigen specificity of a few CMV-associated chains was confirmed in vitro. Earlier analysis yielded a pattern in which most TCR beta V segments were productive about 87% or about 30% of the time. A few V segments could not be told apart, such as TRBV6-2 and TRBV6-3, and were left out.

Comments on this clone: Its antigen is not identified.

This sequence was found in a middle-aged man in good health and CMV-seropositive. Sequenced input: PBMCs. This sequence joins TRBV5-4 and TRBJ2-7, with a weak D call TRBD2 (6 bases). CDR3 protein: CASSPGLSYEQYF. CDR3 nucleotide sequence: TGTGCCAGCAGCCCGGGACTTTCCTACGAGCAGTACTTC.